The source of this T cell receptor beta chain is a study of blood T cell repertoires in COVID-19. Original handling: Amplification from reference gene primers served as the basis for estimated nucleated cell counts. Measured with immunoSEQ multiplex PCR; TCRdb has only the in-frame clones, and not every one. The D gene and trimming were derived from the DNA, and the V and J assignments and clone size from that table. The sample holds approximately 150,000 clones; around four fifths are singletons and the top ten take approximately 3%. The CDR3 spans 13 residues. Germline values: CDR1 GTSNPN, CDR2 SVGIG (reference sequence). Trimming removed 0 bases at V and 3 bases at J, with 8 bases between. Participants were placed into cohorts based on the clinical history they reported.

Sequenced: PBMCs or T cells enriched from blood (not recorded which). This sequence was found in a woman aged 50 to 60 with acute COVID-19. The chain uses TRBV30 and TRBJ1-2; D is unclear. DNA of the CDR3: TGTGCCTGGAGTGTAAACAGTTACTATGGCTACACCTTC. It encodes CAWSVNSYYGYTF.